This T cell receptor (beta chain) is from a study of molecular identifiers for immune sequencing clone quantification. Study-level findings and limits: Shared barcodes on identical TCR molecules could underestimate the sizes of highly expanded clones.

This clonotype was observed at least ten times. Its matching antigen is unknown. Germline loops: CDR1 SQVTM, CDR2 ANQGSEA. The germline V and J ends were trimmed by 3 bases and 1 base, with 12 bases remaining between them. This CDR3 region has 14 residues. TCR libraries were built in bulk with a published protocol and specific TCR primers. MiXCR was run by TCRdb on the PCR reads, yielding one entry per CDR3 protein. This sample has about 640,000 distinct CDR3 sequences; 15% to 20% occur once, and the top ten carry 0.85% to 0.9%. The specimen sequenced was naive CD8+ T cells from blood, with Jurkat cell RNA spiked in. Regarding subset: FACS-sorted CD8+CD4-CCR7+CD45RA+ naive T cells. This chain uses TRBV29-1 with TRBJ2-5, with a weak D call TRBD1 (6 bases). The TCR was taken from a human donor in good health. Some libraries in this study had Jurkat cell RNA spiked in. CDR3 coding DNA: TGCAGCGTTGATAATTTACAGGGCCAAGAGACCCAGTACTTC. Translated, it gives CSVDNLQGQETQYF.